One sample yielded the 17 T cell receptor beta chains listed below, sequenced in a study of T-cell reconstitution after alpha-beta-depleted transplantation in children. Preparing the TCRbeta library involved the use of unique molecular identifiers. TCRdb called the PCR reads again in MiXCR, with one record for every CDR3 protein. Of fewer than 700,000 distinct CDR3 sequences listed, under 15% are singletons. The material was PBMCs, mostly from graft donor cells, obtained 360 days after TCRalphabeta/CD19-depleted stem cell transplant. The source is a male patient younger than 18 who had a stem cell transplant for acute myeloid leukemia, so the T cells may come from the graft donor.

Ten or more counts support this clonotype. The chain carries TRBV12-3 or TRBV12-4 and TRBJ2-1; TRBD2 matches at 13 bases. J lost 5 bases, V lost 5 bases, and 6 bases had no gene match. CDR3 size: 16 residues. CDR3 nucleotides: TGTGCCAGCAGTCCCTGGACTAGCGGGAGTAACAATGAGCAGTTCTTC. Translating gives CASSPWTSGSNNEQFF.

This clonotype was seen repeatedly, ten times or more. The chain recombines TRBV6-2 or TRBV6-3 with TRBJ2-3; 8 nucleotides match TRBD2. The germline V gene encodes CDR1 MNHEY and CDR2 SVGEGT. V lost 7 bases to trimming and J lost 3 bases; unmatched junction nucleotides: 15. The CDR3 is 17 amino acids. CDR3 coding DNA: TGTGCCAGCACCCCAGGGGCCTCCGGGACTAGGACAGATACGCAGTATTTT. Amino acid sequence: CASTPGASGTRTDTQYF.

This clonotype was detected a few times. V usage is TRBV25-1 and J usage is TRBJ2-3; TRBD1 aligns across 9 bases. The CDR3 runs 15 residues. Germline V lookup: CDR1 MGHDK, CDR2 SYGVNS. V was pared by 4 bases and J by 3 bases, with 5 bases of the junction left unmatched. CDR3 sequence: CASSGTGEGTDTQYF. The CDR3, as DNA: TGTGCCAGCAGTGGGACAGGGGAGGGAACAGATACGCAGTATTTT.

This clonotype was seen ten or more times. CDR3 sequence reads: CASILGQGGSPLHF. DNA of the CDR3: TGTGCCAGCATCTTGGGACAGGGTGGTTCACCCCTCCACTTT. This chain uses TRBV28 with TRBJ1-6; 9 nucleotides match TRBD1. The germline gives CDR1 MDHEN, CDR2 SYDVKM. The CDR3 consists of 14 residues. Losses at the gene ends were 7 bases for V and 9 bases for J; bases not matched to a gene: 7.

The table lists this clonotype with a count of one. The chain has TRBV4-1 and TRBJ2-2; 8 nucleotides match TRBD2. Looked up from germline, CDR1 is MGHRA and CDR2 is YSYEKL. Trimming at V came to 6 bases and at J to 4 bases, leaving 10 bases not matched to a gene. This CDR3 has 16 residues. DNA for the CDR3: TGCGCCAGCAGTCCCCGGGGTAGCGGGGTCACCGGGGAGCTGTTTTTT. It is translated as CASSPRGSGVTGELFF.

The chain links TRBV27 to TRBJ2-1, with D unresolved. Trimming cost V 5 bases and J 0 bases, with 14 bases left between them. The CDR3 contains 16 residues. CDR1 MNHEY and CDR2 SMNVEV come from the germline V gene (reference sequence). The CDR3 is CASSHSSPSSYNEQFF. The CDR3, as DNA: TGTGCCAGCAGTCATTCCAGTCCGAGCTCCTACAATGAGCAGTTCTTC.

V is TRBV5-1 and J is TRBJ2-5; 7 bases match TRBD2. V gave up 7 bases and J gave up 4 bases; unmatched junction bases: 10. Per the germline V gene, CDR1 is SGHRS and CDR2 is YFSETQ. The length of the CDR3 is 14 residues. The CDR3 spells CASLPSAGLETQYF. The DNA for the CDR3 is TGCGCCAGCCTCCCGTCAGCGGGATTAGAGACCCAGTACTTC.

Note on this clonotype: One end of the junction fails to match germline, which may point to a read error. This chain links TRBV7-7 with TRBJ2-5; D is ambiguous. The V gene's germline CDR1 is SSHAT and CDR2 FNYEAQ (reference sequence). This CDR3 spans 14 amino acids. In nucleotides, the CDR3 is TGTGCTAGCAGCGTTGACACGCTCAAGAGAACCCAGTACTTC. Translated: CASSVDTLKRTQYF.

The chain combines TRBV5-5 with TRBJ2-7, with 8 bases identical to TRBD2. With 0 bases clipped from V and 2 bases from J, the junction kept 7 bases outside the gene matches. Looked up from germline, CDR1 is SGHKS and CDR2 is YYEKEE (reference sequence). CDR3 length equals 16 residues. CDR3 in amino acids: CASSLAGGGLTYEQYF. For the CDR3, the DNA is TGTGCCAGCAGCTTGGCCGGGGGGGGCTTAACCTACGAGCAGTACTTC.

The V gene is TRBV15, the J gene TRBJ2-1, with 10 bases aligning to TRBD1. Germline CDR1 LNHNV, CDR2 YYDKDF (reference sequence). V was pared by 8 bases and J by 4 bases, with 20 bases of the junction left unmatched. The CDR3 extends over 19 amino acids. CDR3 sequence: CATALLRQGASGWYNEQFF. The DNA of the CDR3 is TGTGCCACCGCACTCCTTAGACAGGGGGCTAGCGGGTGGTACAATGAGCAGTTCTTC.

There are a few counts of this clonotype. This rearrangement joins TRBV5-1 to TRBJ1-1; weak D call: TRBD1 (6 bases). Germline CDR1 reads SGHRS; CDR2 reads YFSETQ. V was cut by 3 bases and J by 4 bases, with 19 bases left in between. This CDR3 has 16 residues. CDR3 DNA: TGCGCCAGCAGCTGGGTGGGGGCCCATAGGGGCACTGAAGCTTTCTTT. Amino acids: CASSWVGAHRGTEAFF. The variable domain in full, completed from reference TRBV5-1 and TRBJ1-1, reads KAGVTQTPRYLIKTRGQQVTLSCSPISGHRSVSWYQQTPGQGLQFLFEYFSETQRNKGNFPGRFSGRQFSNSRSEMNVSTLELGDSALYLCASSWVGAHRGTEAFFGQGTRLTVV.

A few counts support this clonotype. The CDR3: CASLGDSYEQYF. Here the CDR3 DNA reads TGTGCCAGCTTGGGGGACTCCTACGAGCAGTACTTC. This chain connects TRBV7-9 to TRBJ2-7; possibly TRBD1 or TRBD2 for D (5 bases each). The CDR3 extends over 12 amino acids. V was shortened by 8 bases and J by 0 bases, with 8 bases between the two germline ends. Germline CDR1 reads SEHNR; CDR2 reads FQNEAQ (reference sequence).

This clonotype was seen many times. The chain recombines TRBV11-2 with TRBJ2-4; D gene ambiguous. Trimming shortened V by 4 bases and J by 0 bases, and 19 bases separated the two germline ends. CDR3 length: 18 amino acids. Looked up from germline, CDR1 is SGHAT and CDR2 is FQNNGV. The CDR3 protein is CASSSQSSPGLAKNIQYF. The CDR3 DNA reads TGTGCCAGCAGCTCTCAATCTTCACCCGGGTTAGCCAAAAACATTCAGTACTTC.

The rearrangement joins TRBV7-2 to TRBJ2-3; D unresolved. Germline assignment: CDR1 SGHTA and CDR2 FQGNSA. The germline V and J ends were trimmed by 3 bases and 0 bases, with 16 bases remaining between them. The CDR3 is 17 residues long. The CDR3 is CASSFLGRSTSTDTQYF. CDR3 coding DNA: TGTGCCAGCAGCTTCCTAGGTCGGTCAACTAGCACAGATACGCAGTATTTT.

The chain is built from TRBV3-1 and TRBJ2-5, with D possibly matching TRBD1 (6 bases). The CDR3 has 15 residues. Per germline, CDR1 LGHDT and CDR2 YNNKEL (reference sequence). V was pared by 0 bases and J by 0 bases, with 8 bases between. CDR3 sequence (DNA): TGTGCCAGCAGCCAAGAAACAGGGTACCAAGAGACCCAGTACTTC. This encodes CASSQETGYQETQYF.

This clonotype came up many times. CDR3 region: CASSLEQGPSGNTIYF. DNA of the CDR3: TGCGCCAGCAGCTTGGAGCAGGGCCCCTCTGGAAACACCATATATTTT. This chain uses TRBV5-1 with TRBJ1-3, with D perhaps matching TRBD1 (5 bases). From germline, CDR1 is SGHRS and CDR2 YFSETQ. V lost 0 bases, J lost 0 bases, and 10 bases lay in between. CDR3 size: 16 residues.

The chain couples TRBV5-1 to TRBJ2-2; the match to TRBD2 covers 7 bases. Germline CDR1 and CDR2: SGHRS and YFSETQ. CDR3 length: 18 residues. V dropped 7 bases and J dropped 0; count of bases not matched to a gene: 15. CDR3 region: CASRPFPGGLANTGELFF. CDR3 nucleotides: TGCGCCAGCCGACCTTTTCCGGGAGGCCTTGCGAACACCGGGGAGCTGTTTTTT.